These 14 T cell receptor beta chains originate from one sample sequenced in a study of OX40 agonist ivuxolimab in advanced cancers. Sequenced by immunoSEQ multiplex PCR; TCRdb stores in-frame clones only, minus some. The table has under 85,000 clones, 94% seen once; the top ten hold about 20%. The sample here was CD4+ or CD8+ T cells sorted from blood, taken in a trial of the OX40 agonist ivuxolimab. These receptors all come from an adult with an advanced solid tumor such as melanoma, head and neck, liver or kidney cancer.

The genes are TRBV15 and TRBJ1-5; TRBD1 might be the D (6 bases). This CDR3 contains 15 residues. The V gene's germline CDR1 is LNHNV and CDR2 YYDKDF (reference sequence). Deletions cut 8 bases from V and 4 bases from J, with 18 bases between. The CDR3 sequence: CATGAGGAGNQPQHF. CDR3 nucleotides: TGTGCCACCGGGGCGGGGGGCGCAGGAAATCAGCCCCAGCATTTT. The complete variable domain, with remaining parts taken from reference TRBV15 and TRBJ1-5, reads DAMVIQNPRYQVTQFGKPVTLSCSQTLNHNVMYWYQQKSSQAPKLLFHYYDKDFNNEADTPDNFQSRRPNTSFCFLDIRSPGLGDTAMYLCATGAGGAGNQPQHFGDGTRLSIL.

This clone was recorded once. This chain uses TRBV7-6 with TRBJ1-1, with D unresolved. The germline V and J ends were trimmed by 1 base and 7 bases, with 19 bases remaining between them. The germline V gene has CDR1 SGHVS and CDR2 FNYEAQ. The CDR3 spans 16 residues. The CDR3 DNA is TGTGCCAGCAGCTTAGTGGTGGAAGCGAAAGGAGATGAAGCTTTCTTT. Its protein product is CASSLVVEAKGDEAFF. Full variable domain (remainder filled in from reference TRBV7-6 and TRBJ1-1): GAGVSQSPRYKVTKRGQDVALRCDPISGHVSLYWYRQALGQGPEFLTYFNYEAQQDKSGLPNDRFSAERPEGSISTLTIQRTEQRDSAMYRCASSLVVEAKGDEAFFGQGTRLTVV.

This sequence joins TRBV6-1 and TRBJ2-5; 8 bases agree with TRBD1. The CDR3 contains 14 residues. V shed 8 bases and J 4 bases; nucleotides not matched to a gene: 9. CDR1 MNHNS and CDR2 SASEGT come from the germline V gene. This CDR3 is CASAPRQGRETQYF. The CDR3 DNA sequence: TGTGCCAGCGCCCCAAGACAGGGGCGAGAGACCCAGTACTTC.

This rearrangement joins TRBV7-9 to TRBJ1-5, with D perhaps matching TRBD1 (5 bases). The CDR3 is 14 residues long. With 1 base removed from V and 6 bases from J, the gap between germline ends came to 10 bases. Germline CDR1 SEHNR, CDR2 FQNEAQ (reference sequence). Here the CDR3 DNA reads TGTGCCAGCAGCTTAGGGGGGGTCAGTCAGCCCCAGCATTTT. Translation: CASSLGGVSQPQHF.

CDR3 sequence (DNA): TGTGCCAGCAGTTACGGCAGTTGGGACAGACTCAATGAGCAGTTCTTC. It is translated as CASSYGSWDRLNEQFF. The chain couples TRBV6-5 to TRBJ2-1; 7 bases align to TRBD1. Germline V gene lookup returns CDR1 MNHEY and CDR2 SVGAGI. The junction had 10 bases not matched to a gene; V was cut back by 2 bases and J by 6 bases. The CDR3 spans 16 residues.

The rearrangement uses TRBV10-3 and TRBJ2-7, with D perhaps given as TRBD1 or TRBD2 (5 bases each). V lost 8 bases, J lost 2 bases, and 19 bases lay in between. The CDR3 spans 15 residues. The V gene's germline CDR1 is ENHRY and CDR2 SYGVKD. The CDR3 DNA follows: TGTGCCATCTCACCGGTCGGGGACGGAGCCTACGAGCAGTACTTC. Residues: CAISPVGDGAYEQYF.

In the case of this clone: Germline is not matched at one junction end, which may reflect a read error. The chain employs TRBV5-1 and TRBJ2-3; D gene unclear. Germline V CDR1 and CDR2: SGHRS, YFSETQ. This CDR3 region has 12 residues. The CDR3 DNA follows: TGCGCCACCAGCCTTAACACAGATACGCAGTATTTT. Translated, it gives CATSLNTDTQYF.

The chain has TRBV4-1 and TRBJ2-7; either TRBD1 or TRBD2 may supply D (6 bases each). V was cut by 4 bases and J by 1 base, with 11 bases left in between. The CDR3 covers 14 residues. Germline V gives CDR1 MGHRA, CDR2 YSYEKL. This CDR3 is CASSRGAGSYEQYF. The CDR3 DNA is TGCGCCAGCAGCCGGGGGGCCGGTTCCTACGAGCAGTACTTC.

The chain carries TRBV27 and TRBJ2-5, with D possibly TRBD1 on 6 matching bases. The germline V gene has CDR1 MNHEY and CDR2 SMNVEV (reference sequence). Trimming left V 5 bases short and J 4 bases short, with 17 bases between. The CDR3 has 15 residues. The CDR3 sequence is CASSPGTLLGETQYF. The CDR3 DNA is TGTGCCAGCAGTCCCGGGACACTCCTAGGAGAGACCCAGTACTTC.

This rearrangement joins TRBV5-1 to TRBJ1-1; D uncertain. Germline loops: CDR1 SGHRS, CDR2 YFSETQ. The CDR3 length is 14 residues. Trimming removed 4 bases at V and 1 base at J, with 11 bases between. In nucleotides, the CDR3 is TGCGCCAGCAGCCAGGACTATCAGAACACTGAAGCTTTCTTT. This gives the protein CASSQDYQNTEAFF.

On this clone: Germline is not matched at one junction end, which may reflect a read error. This chain joins TRBV2 and TRBJ2-7; D not resolved. The CDR3 consists of 11 residues. CDR1 is SNHLY, CDR2 FYNNEI, per germline. This chain's CDR3 is CASGPSHEQYF. The DNA for the CDR3 is TGTGCCAGCGGGCCCTCCCACGAGCAGTACTTC.

In this sample, this clone turned up once. The V gene is TRBV6-5, the J gene TRBJ1-2, with D maybe TRBD1 (6 bases). Trimming shortened V by 2 bases and J by 1 base, and 11 bases separated the two germline ends. From germline, CDR1 is MNHEY and CDR2 SVGAGI. This CDR3 has 15 residues. The CDR3 region has the DNA TGTGCCAGCAGTTACACGAGGACAGTTAACTATGGCTACACCTTC. Translated: CASSYTRTVNYGYTF.

The chain is built from TRBV4-1 and TRBJ1-3; D uncertain. CDR1 is MGHRA and CDR2 is YSYEKL in the germline V gene. The CDR3 covers 16 residues. Trimming pared 6 bases from V and 0 bases from J, leaving 15 bases between. The CDR3 reads CASRGKGLSSGNTIYF. Here the CDR3 DNA reads TGCGCCAGCAGGGGCAAGGGATTAAGCTCTGGAAACACCATATATTTT.

The rearrangement joins TRBV4-3 to TRBJ2-5; D gene unclear. Germline V gene sequence: CDR1 LGHNA, CDR2 YSLEER. This CDR3 has 15 residues. V lost 0 bases and J lost 2, with 10 bases in between. CDR3 region: CASSQDGSQQETQYF. The DNA of the CDR3 is TGCGCCAGCAGCCAAGATGGGTCTCAGCAAGAGACCCAGTACTTC.